A single sample gave rise to the 30 T cell receptor beta chains below, sequenced in a study of T cell responses to AZD1222 COVID-19 vaccine (dated by TCRdb to 2020 to 2022). Preparation of the library involved the immunoSEQ multiplex PCR assay. TCRdb holds this immuneACCESS table with in-frame rearrangements only. Some clones are missing; in checked studies, unresolved V genes explain under half, and the rest has no known cause. Within this sample are about 120,000 clones, with approximately 85% of them counted one time only. In total, the top ten clones hold 3.5% to 5% of the sample. The intended sense of this specimen's time point label: baseline before first vaccination. This specimen's treatment or condition label, interpreted: meningococcal conjugate vaccine given as trial control. The sample consisted of peripheral blood, taken on day 0 of MenACWY control vaccination. The receptors were gathered from an adult in good health.

The V gene is TRBV15, the J gene TRBJ2-7; 10 nucleotides match TRBD1. With 3 bases clipped from V and 0 bases from J, the junction kept 5 bases outside the gene matches. Germline V gene data show CDR1 as LNHNV and CDR2 as YYDKDF (reference sequence). This CDR3 contains 16 residues. The CDR3: CATSSADRGPSYEQYF. As DNA, the CDR3 is TGTGCCACCAGCAGCGCCGACAGGGGGCCCTCCTACGAGCAGTACTTC.

This chain links TRBV19 with TRBJ2-5, with D perhaps matching TRBD1 or TRBD2 (6 bases each). The CDR3 sequence is 14 residues long. The V gene lost 1 base and the J gene lost 5 bases, with 11 bases spanning the gap. Germline V lookup: CDR1 LNHDA, CDR2 SQIVND (reference sequence). This chain's CDR3 is CASSIGRGRETQYF. The CDR3 DNA reads as TGTGCCAGTAGTATAGGGAGGGGGAGGGAGACCCAGTACTTC. Drawing the rest from reference TRBV19 and TRBJ2-5, the complete variable domain is DGGITQSPKYLFRKEGQNVTLSCEQNLNHDAMYWYRQDPGQGLRLIYYSQIVNDFQKGDIAEGYSVSREKKESFPLTVTSAQKNPTAFYLCASSIGRGRETQYFGPGTRLLVL.

The chain is built from TRBV18 and TRBJ2-3, with D possibly called TRBD1 or TRBD2 (6 bases each). Per the germline V gene, CDR1 is KGHSH and CDR2 is LQKENI. This CDR3 is built from 16 residues. Trimming removed 2 bases at V and 5 bases at J, with 17 bases between. As DNA, the CDR3 is TGTGCCAGCTCACCAGTGCCCGCCAGGGGAGGAGATACGCAGTATTTT. Residues: CASSPVPARGGDTQYF.

The chain combines TRBV18 with TRBJ2-7; a possible D gene is TRBD2 (5 bases). This CDR3 region has 13 residues. Trimming removed 3 bases at V and 0 bases at J, with 6 bases between. The V gene's germline CDR1 is KGHSH and CDR2 LQKENI. In DNA, the CDR3 is TGTGCCAGCTCACCGGAGGTCTCCTACGAGCAGTACTTC. Its protein is CASSPEVSYEQYF.

This sequence joins TRBV3-1 (or the pseudogene TRBV3-2) and TRBJ2-3; possible D gene TRBD1, 5 bases. Trimming took off 4 bases at V and 2 bases at J, with 10 bases between the two ends. Germline V gene data show CDR1 as LGHDT and CDR2 as YNNKEL (reference sequence). The CDR3 spans 14 residues. In nucleotides, the CDR3 is TGTGCCAGCAGCCGAACAGGCTCCACAGATACGCAGTATTTT. Amino acids: CASSRTGSTDTQYF.

This chain uses TRBV7-2 with TRBJ2-1, with unresolved D. Germline V gene lookup returns CDR1 SGHTA and CDR2 FQGNSA. This CDR3 spans 13 amino acids. V was cut by 6 bases and J by 9 bases, with 15 bases left in between. For the CDR3, the DNA is TGTGCCAGCAGTTGGACCTCCCGGCTTGAGCAGTTCTTC. Amino acid sequence: CASSWTSRLEQFF.

The chain is built from TRBV4-1 and TRBJ2-1, with 12 bases aligning to TRBD2. V shed 0 bases, J shed 8 bases, and the junction held 8 bases outside the gene matches. CDR1 and CDR2 from the germline V gene are MGHRA and YSYEKL. The CDR3 is 17 amino acids. The CDR3 nucleotides read TGCGCCAGCAGCCAAGATCGGCTAGCGGGGGGGCGCGATGAGCAGTTCTTC. This translates into CASSQDRLAGGRDEQFF.

This rearrangement joins TRBV5-1 to TRBJ2-4; unclear D gene. With 0 bases removed from V and 8 bases from J, the gap between germline ends came to 6 bases. Germline V gene lookup returns CDR1 SGHRS and CDR2 YFSETQ. The CDR3 has 12 residues. CDR3 amino acids: CASSLDMDIQYF. DNA for the CDR3: TGCGCCAGCAGCTTGGACATGGACATTCAGTACTTC.

This chain connects TRBV6-6 to TRBJ1-5; D is unresolved. Germline loops: CDR1 MNHNY, CDR2 SVGAGI (reference sequence). The V end was cut by 8 bases, the J end by 4 bases, with 9 bases between. The CDR3 length is 12 residues. CDR3: CASGDRNQPQHF. Here the CDR3 DNA reads TGTGCCAGCGGAGATCGGAATCAGCCCCAGCATTTT.

V gene TRBV6-2 or TRBV6-3 combines with J gene TRBJ2-2, with 7 bases lining up with TRBD1. Germline CDR1 reads MNHEY; CDR2 reads SVGEGT. The CDR3 is 15 amino acids. Trimming removed 2 bases from V and 7 bases from J; junction bases left unmatched: 7. The CDR3 DNA reads as TGTGCCAGCAGTTACCCGATGAGGGGGCGCGGGGAGCTGTTTTTT. It encodes CASSYPMRGRGELFF.

The rearrangement joins TRBV12-3 or TRBV12-4 to TRBJ1-5; unclear D gene. V was shortened by 8 bases and J by 2 bases, with 10 bases between the two germline ends. CDR3 size: 13 residues. CDR3 protein: CASGSWGNQPQHF. In nucleotides, the CDR3 is TGTGCCAGCGGTTCGTGGGGCAATCAGCCCCAGCATTTT.

Details on this clone: The limits of the CDR3 on the DNA are not certain, so only TCRdb's listed CDR3 is given. This chain uses TRBV5-5 with TRBJ2-5; TRBD1, the table's D call, lacks a check against the DNA. Per the germline V gene, CDR1 is SGHKS and CDR2 is YYEKEE (reference sequence). From its first to its last residue, the CDR3 has 14 amino acids. CDR3 in amino acids: CASSFGPGEETQYF.

The chain joins TRBV9 to TRBJ2-1, with D tentatively TRBD2 (5 bases). The V and J ends lost 4 bases and 6 bases respectively, with 11 bases between them. The CDR3 is made up of 13 amino acids. Germline V gene data show CDR1 as SGDLS and CDR2 as YYNGEE. CDR3 in amino acids: CASSPQLGNEQFF. The CDR3 bases are TGTGCCAGCAGCCCGCAACTAGGCAATGAGCAGTTCTTC.

The chain employs TRBV4-1 and TRBJ2-5, with TRBD1 matching 11 bases. The CDR3 length is 16 residues. Germline-derived CDR1 and CDR2 are MGHRA and YSYEKL. The V gene end was trimmed by 2 bases and the J gene end by 6 bases; junction bases not matched to a gene: 8. The CDR3 sequence is CASSQKGTGGAKTQYF. In DNA, the CDR3 is TGCGCCAGCAGCCAAAAAGGGACAGGGGGGGCAAAGACCCAGTACTTC.

The chain uses TRBV7-8 and TRBJ1-2; D unclear. Deletions cut 5 bases from V and 0 bases from J, with 10 bases between. CDR3 length: 14 amino acids. Germline V gives CDR1 SGHVS, CDR2 FQNEAQ. CDR3 amino acids: CASSTDNANYGYTF. CDR3 in DNA: TGTGCCAGCAGCACCGATAACGCTAACTATGGCTACACCTTC.

The chain uses TRBV7-9 and TRBJ1-4; D is uncertain. The CDR3 contains 12 residues. Germline values: CDR1 SEHNR, CDR2 FQNEAQ (reference sequence). V was pared by 0 bases and J by 7 bases, with 3 bases between. The CDR3 region is CASSLAVEKLFF. The CDR3 coding sequence is TGTGCCAGCAGCTTAGCAGTTGAAAAACTGTTTTTT. Variable domain in full (rest from reference TRBV7-9 and TRBJ1-4): DTGVSQNPRHKITKRGQNVTFRCDPISEHNRLYWYRQTLGQGPEFLTYFQNEAQLEKSRLLSDRFSAERPKGSFSTLEIQRTEQGDSAMYLCASSLAVEKLFFGSGTQLSVL.

The rearrangement joins TRBV15 to TRBJ1-5, with D possibly TRBD1 on 5 matching bases. V lost 5 bases and J lost 6, with 17 bases in between. This CDR3 region has 15 residues. CDR1 LNHNV and CDR2 YYDKDF come from the germline V gene (reference sequence). CDR3 sequence: CATSQGRPERQPQHF. DNA for the CDR3: TGTGCCACCAGCCAGGGACGGCCTGAACGTCAGCCCCAGCATTTT. The variable domain in full, completed from reference TRBV15 and TRBJ1-5, reads DAMVIQNPRYQVTQFGKPVTLSCSQTLNHNVMYWYQQKSSQAPKLLFHYYDKDFNNEADTPDNFQSRRPNTSFCFLDIRSPGLGDTAMYLCATSQGRPERQPQHFGDGTRLSIL.

The CDR3: CAISKGLVDTQYF. The CDR3 DNA follows: TGTGCCATCTCAAAGGGGCTAGTAGATACGCAGTATTTT. The chain combines TRBV10-3 with TRBJ2-3, with a tentative D call TRBD1 (5 bases). Trimming stripped 8 bases from V and 5 bases from J, with 14 bases between. The CDR3 sequence is 13 residues long. The germline gives CDR1 ENHRY, CDR2 SYGVKD.

The genes are TRBV3-1 (or the pseudogene TRBV3-2) and TRBJ2-5; TRBD2 might be the D (5 bases). With 4 bases removed from V and 3 bases from J, the gap between germline ends came to 9 bases. CDR1 and CDR2 from the germline V gene are LGHDT and YNNKEL (reference sequence). The CDR3 has 13 amino acids. CDR3 coding DNA: TGTGCCAGCAGCCGTGGGAGAAAAGAGACCCAGTACTTC. Its protein is CASSRGRKETQYF.

This chain joins TRBV6-5 and TRBJ2-3; 9 positions match TRBD1. The CDR3 loop spans 15 amino acids. V shed 4 bases, J shed 2 bases, and the junction held 4 bases outside the gene matches. In germline, CDR1 is MNHEY, CDR2 SVGAGI. The CDR3 DNA reads as TGTGCCAGCAGTTTCGGGACAGGGACCACAGATACGCAGTATTTT. The encoded protein is CASSFGTGTTDTQYF.

This sequence joins TRBV6-5 and TRBJ2-7, with a weak D call TRBD1 (6 bases). Germline V CDR1 and CDR2: MNHEY, SVGAGI. This CDR3 has 12 amino acids. Trimming took 7 bases from V and 4 from J, leaving 11 bases between them. The CDR3 sequence is CASTRQEYEQYF. The DNA of the CDR3 is TGTGCCAGCACGAGACAGGAATACGAGCAGTACTTC.

V and J are TRBV7-2 and TRBJ1-1; possibly TRBD1 for D (5 bases). The CDR3 is 16 residues long. The V gene's germline CDR1 is SGHTA and CDR2 FQGNSA. V was clipped by 3 bases and J by 4 bases, with 18 bases between them. The CDR3 DNA sequence: TGTGCCAGCAGCTTTCCCCGATCGGGGAGGGGCACTGAAGCTTTCTTT. This encodes CASSFPRSGRGTEAFF. The whole variable domain, filled in from reference TRBV7-2 and TRBJ1-1, reads GAGVSQSPSNKVTEKGKDVELRCDPISGHTALYWYRQSLGQGLEFLIYFQGNSAPDKSGLPSDRFSAERTGGSVSTLTIQRTQQEDSAVYLCASSFPRSGRGTEAFFGQGTRLTVV.

The chain couples TRBV6-2 or TRBV6-3 to TRBJ1-5; tentatively, D is TRBD1 (6 bases). Germline CDR1 is MNHEY and CDR2 is SVGEGT. V lost 4 bases, J lost 1 base, and 11 bases lay in between. The length of the CDR3 is 15 residues. The CDR3 DNA is TGTGCCAGCAGTTCCCCGGGACAAAGCAATCAGCCCCAGCATTTT. Translation gives CASSSPGQSNQPQHF.

This clone was found a few times. This sequence joins TRBV15 and TRBJ2-3, with a weak D call TRBD1 (6 bases). Germline V CDR1 and CDR2: LNHNV, YYDKDF (reference sequence). The CDR3 contains 19 residues. Trimming took off 1 base at V and 4 bases at J, with 24 bases between the two ends. The CDR3 loop reads CATSRATIPNRVDADTQYF. CDR3 DNA: TGTGCCACCAGCAGAGCTACCATTCCAAACAGGGTAGATGCAGATACGCAGTATTTT.

This chain links TRBV7-2 with TRBJ2-3; either TRBD1 or TRBD2 may fit D (5 bases each). CDR1 is SGHTA and CDR2 is FQGNSA in the germline V gene. The length of the CDR3 is 15 residues. V lost 8 bases and J lost 0, with 15 bases in between. This CDR3 is CASALGRISTDTQYF. Written as DNA, the CDR3 is TGTGCCAGCGCCCTGGGACGGATTAGCACAGATACGCAGTATTTT.

The V and J genes are TRBV14 and TRBJ2-5, with 7 bases lining up with TRBD1. The junction had 10 bases not matched to a gene; V was cut back by 4 bases and J by 2 bases. The germline V gene has CDR1 SGHDN and CDR2 FVKESK. This CDR3 contains 16 residues. Written as DNA, the CDR3 is TGTGCCAGCAGCCGTCTAAGGGGGCCCTTACAAGAGACCCAGTACTTC. Translated: CASSRLRGPLQETQYF.

In nucleotides, the CDR3 is TGTGCCAGCAGTTCGTCGACAGTCGCGACTAATGAAAAACTGTTTTTT. It specifies CASSSSTVATNEKLFF. The rearrangement uses TRBV6-2 or TRBV6-3 and TRBJ1-4, with D perhaps TRBD1 (5 bases). Germline V gene lookup returns CDR1 MNHEY and CDR2 SVGEGT. This CDR3 has 16 amino acids. V shed 4 bases and J shed 2 bases, with 14 bases lying between them.

The chain uses TRBV5-1 and TRBJ1-5; 9 nucleotides match TRBD1. The J segment lost 1 base and the V segment lost 6 bases, leaving 14 bases of the junction unmatched. The germline gives CDR1 SGHRS, CDR2 YFSETQ. This CDR3 spans 18 amino acids. The CDR3 DNA is TGCGCCAGCACTCATAGGACAGGGGACGAGAGAAGCAATCAGCCCCAGCATTTT. This gives the protein CASTHRTGDERSNQPQHF.

This chain uses TRBV5-1 with TRBJ1-2; D uncertain. V lost 0 bases and J 1 base, leaving 10 bases between the germline ends. The CDR3 has 15 residues. Germline-derived CDR1 and CDR2 are SGHRS and YFSETQ. CDR3 nucleotide sequence: TGCGCCAGCAGCTTGGGAGGGAGAGGTAACTATGGCTACACCTTC. Translated, it gives CASSLGGRGNYGYTF.

This clone was recorded a few times. The CDR3 coding sequence is TGCGCCAGCAGCCCGGCGGGACTAGCGGGGATTAGCACAGATACGCAGTATTTT. It translates to CASSPAGLAGISTDTQYF. This sequence joins TRBV5-1 and TRBJ2-3; 13 bases align to TRBD2. This CDR3 is 18 amino acids long. J was trimmed by 0 bases and V by 4 bases; bases with no gene match: 8. The germline CDR1 and CDR2 sequences are SGHRS and YFSETQ.